One sample yielded the 22 T cell receptor beta chains listed below, sequenced in a study of early T cells in non-severe SARS-CoV-2 infection. TCRdb re-called the 5' RACE reads through MiXCR, storing one row per CDR3 protein. The sample yields more than 90,000 distinct CDR3 sequences, roughly 13% seen once. Sequencing was performed on whole blood. The source of these receptors is an adult who was a healthcare worker with PCR-confirmed SARS-CoV-2 infection or an uninfected control (not recorded which).

The chain uses TRBV12-3 or TRBV12-4 and TRBJ2-3; D is perhaps TRBD1 (6 bases). The CDR3 totals 14 residues. Trimming pared 5 bases from V and 4 bases from J, leaving 13 bases between. DNA of the CDR3: TGTGCCAGCAGTCCCCGAGCAGGGGCAGATACGCAGTATTTT. As protein: CASSPRAGADTQYF.

This chain joins TRBV7-6 and TRBJ2-1, with 8 bases aligning to TRBD2. CDR3 length equals 13 residues. With V trimmed by 3 bases and J by 6 bases, 1 base remained unmatched. Per the germline V gene, CDR1 is SGHVS and CDR2 is FNYEAQ. The CDR3 bases are TGTGCCAGCAGCTTCGGGGGGGGCAATGAGCAGTTCTTC. This codes for CASSFGGGNEQFF.

This clonotype has at least ten counts. V is TRBV7-2 and J is TRBJ2-7; 13 nucleotides agree with TRBD2. The CDR3 extends over 16 amino acids. From germline, CDR1 is SGHTA and CDR2 FQGNSA. With 4 bases clipped from V and 6 bases from J, the junction kept 9 bases outside the gene matches. CDR3 protein: CASSSGLAGKPREQYF. In nucleotides, the CDR3 is TGTGCCAGCAGCTCGGGACTAGCGGGGAAACCGCGCGAGCAGTACTTC.

This clonotype was counted at least ten times. V and J are TRBV11-2 and TRBJ2-1, with 8 bases identical to TRBD2. The CDR3 extends over 16 amino acids. V was pared by 5 bases and J by 3 bases, with 9 bases of the junction left unmatched. CDR1 and CDR2 from the germline V gene are SGHAT and FQNNGV. The CDR3 spells CASSQAGVSYYNEQFF. The CDR3 DNA follows: TGTGCCAGCAGCCAAGCGGGGGTCTCCTACTACAATGAGCAGTTCTTC.

This clonotype was seen only a few times. V and J are TRBV18 and TRBJ2-1, with TRBD2 matching 8 bases. Germline V lookup: CDR1 KGHSH, CDR2 LQKENI. This CDR3 has 16 amino acids. The ends lost 1 base at V and 1 base at J; junction bases unmatched: 3. The DNA for the CDR3 is TGTGCCAGCTCACCACTAGCGGGGATGTCCTACAATGAGCAGTTCTTC. It encodes CASSPLAGMSYNEQFF. The whole variable domain, filled in from reference TRBV18 and TRBJ2-1, reads NAGVMQNPRHLVRRRGQEARLRCSPMKGHSHVYWYRQLPEEGLKFMVYLQKENIIDESGMPKERFSAEFPKEGPSILRIQQVVRGDSAAYFCASSPLAGMSYNEQFFGPGTRLTVL.

This clonotype was observed many times. This chain uses TRBV7-9 with TRBJ2-1; 8 bases are a match to TRBD1. In germline, CDR1 is SEHNR, CDR2 FQNEAQ (reference sequence). The V segment lost 1 base and the J segment 4 bases; nucleotides outside the gene matches: 9. The CDR3 consists of 17 residues. CDR3 nucleotide sequence: TGTGCCAGCAGCTTAGGGGGCGGACAGGGCGTTTACAATGAGCAGTTCTTC. Translation: CASSLGGGQGVYNEQFF.

This clonotype was seen more than once but under ten times. V usage is TRBV29-1 and J usage is TRBJ1-1; D is possibly TRBD1 (6 bases). V lost 7 bases, J lost 1 base, and 13 bases lay in between. Germline-derived CDR1 and CDR2 are SQVTM and ANQGSEA. The CDR3 is 13 residues long. CDR3 DNA sequence: TGCAGCGCCAGGGGCCAAGAGAACACTGAAGCTTTCTTT. Its translation is CSARGQENTEAFF.

This clonotype was seen more than once but under ten times. This rearrangement joins TRBV5-1 to TRBJ2-7; maybe TRBD2 (6 bases). The CDR3 runs 13 residues. The germline V gene encodes CDR1 SGHRS and CDR2 YFSETQ. The V gene lost 0 bases and the J gene lost 6 bases, with 10 bases spanning the gap. DNA of the CDR3: TGCGCCAGCAGCTTGGAGGCGGGGAGCGAGCAGTACTTC. Translated: CASSLEAGSEQYF.

This clonotype was counted a single time. This chain connects TRBV7-9 to TRBJ1-6; D remains ambiguous. This CDR3 comprises 15 residues. The germline V gene has CDR1 SEHNR and CDR2 FQNEAQ (reference sequence). Trimming shortened V by 5 bases and J by 6 bases, and 14 bases separated the two germline ends. CDR3 in DNA: TGTGCCAGCAGCCTCGACGCTGGGATTAATTCACCCCTCCACTTT. Translation: CASSLDAGINSPLHF.

Only a few counts were recorded for this clonotype. The chain has TRBV3-1 and TRBJ2-7; D is unresolved. Germline-derived CDR1 and CDR2 are LGHDT and YNNKEL (reference sequence). The CDR3 is 12 residues long. Trimming stripped 8 bases from V and 4 bases from J, with 12 bases between. The CDR3 reads CASAAADYEQYF. DNA for the CDR3: TGTGCCAGCGCCGCGGCCGATTACGAGCAGTACTTC.

This clonotype was recorded many times. The chain recombines TRBV12-3 or TRBV12-4 with TRBJ1-5; no definite D call. With 7 bases removed from V and 1 base from J, the gap between germline ends came to 11 bases. The CDR3 totals 14 residues. The CDR3 DNA reads TGTGCCAGCACCCGGTTCGGGAGCAATCAGCCCCAGCATTTT. Translating it yields CASTRFGSNQPQHF.

For this clonotype: A much more abundant neighbour one base away suggests this may be a read error. This chain connects TRBV12-3 or TRBV12-4 to TRBJ2-2; 8 bases are shared with TRBD1. The CDR3 contains 14 residues. CDR3 residues: CVSQDRVNTGELFF. DNA of the CDR3: TGTGTCAGCCAGGACAGGGTAAACACCGGGGAGCTGTTTTTT.

This clonotype was counted ten times or more. The chain employs TRBV28 and TRBJ1-3; D gene uncertain. Trimming removed 3 bases at V and 0 bases at J, with 9 bases between. Germline lookup yields CDR1 MDHEN and CDR2 SYDVKM. This CDR3 has 15 amino acids. CDR3 coding DNA: TGTGCCAGCAGTTTTTCGGGATACTCTGGAAACACCATATATTTT. Its protein is CASSFSGYSGNTIYF.

This clonotype has a handful of counts. CDR3 protein: CSASGEGGQPQHF. The CDR3 DNA is TGCAGTGCTTCCGGAGAAGGGGGTCAGCCCCAGCATTTT. The V and J genes are TRBV20-1 and TRBJ1-5; a weak D match, TRBD1 (6 bases). CDR1 is DFQATT, CDR2 SNEGSKA, per germline (reference sequence). Trimming removed 5 bases at V and 6 bases at J, with 14 bases between. The CDR3 spans 13 residues.

This clonotype was counted a few times. The chain combines TRBV29-1 with TRBJ1-2; D not certain. Trimming cost V 3 bases and J 1 base, with 6 bases left between them. Germline CDR1 is SQVTM and CDR2 is ANQGSEA. CDR3 length: 12 amino acids. In nucleotides, the CDR3 is TGCAGCGTTGACGGGTTTAACTATGGCTACACCTTC. Translating gives CSVDGFNYGYTF.

The gene calls are TRBV3-1 and TRBJ2-2; D is ambiguous. Germline V gives CDR1 LGHDT, CDR2 YNNKEL (reference sequence). V was cut by 4 bases and J by 6 bases, with 6 bases left in between. This CDR3 is built from 12 residues. In nucleotides, the CDR3 is TGTGCCAGCAGCCCCGGGTCCGGGGAGCTGTTTTTT. Its protein product is CASSPGSGELFF. Together with reference TRBV3-1 and TRBJ2-2, the CDR3 gives the full variable domain: DTAVSQTPKYLVTQMGNDKSIKCEQNLGHDTMYWYKQDSKKFLKIMFSYNNKELIINETVPNRFSPKSPDKAHLNLHINSLELGDSAVYFCASSPGSGELFFGEGSRLTVL.

This clonotype has more than one count but fewer than ten. The chain carries TRBV3-1 and TRBJ2-5; TRBD1 agrees at 7 bases. V lost 4 bases, J lost 6 bases, and 11 bases stayed unmatched. Germline CDR1 is LGHDT and CDR2 is YNNKEL (reference sequence). There are 15 residues in the CDR3. In DNA, the CDR3 is TGTGCCAGCAGCCCCTCCGACAGGGTTCGAAAGACCCAGTACTTC. Amino acids: CASSPSDRVRKTQYF.

This clonotype was detected ten times or more. The chain uses TRBV27 and TRBJ1-6; maybe TRBD1 (5 bases). V was pared by 2 bases and J by 8 bases, with 10 bases between. Germline-derived CDR1 and CDR2 are MNHEY and SMNVEV (reference sequence). The CDR3 is 14 residues long. CDR3 amino acids: CASSLLTGDSPLHF. DNA of the CDR3: TGTGCCAGCAGTTTACTGACGGGGGATTCACCCCTCCACTTT.

This clonotype came up many times. Because the CDR3 is missing its conserved closing phenylalanine or tryptophan, this is likely a read error. V gene TRBV28 combines with J gene TRBJ2-7, with 8 bases identical to TRBD1. Trimming cost V 3 bases and J 1 base; bases outside gene matches: 5. Per germline, CDR1 MDHEN and CDR2 SYDVKM. CDR3 length: 15 amino acids. The CDR3 region is CASSLSRTGSYEQYL. In DNA form, the CDR3 reads TGTGCCAGCAGTTTGTCTAGGACAGGGTCCTACGAGCAGTACCTC.

The rearrangement joins TRBV4-2 to TRBJ2-5; unclear D gene. CDR1 and CDR2 from the germline V gene are LGHNA and YNFKEQ. Trimming pared 0 bases from V and 2 bases from J, leaving 13 bases between. This CDR3 contains 16 residues. The CDR3 DNA reads TGTGCCAGCAGCCAAGAGTTCCGGGCCGGTCAAGAGACCCAGTACTTC. Its translation: CASSQEFRAGQETQYF.

V gene TRBV6-2 or TRBV6-3 combines with J gene TRBJ2-3; no clear D. Trimming removed 6 bases at V and 4 bases at J, with 5 bases between. CDR1 is MNHEY and CDR2 is SVGEGT in the germline V gene. The CDR3 loop spans 11 amino acids. CDR3 sequence: CASSHSDTQYF. CDR3 DNA: TGTGCCAGCAGCCATTCAGATACGCAGTATTTT.

This clonotype has more than one count but fewer than ten. The chain links TRBV28 to TRBJ2-7; the D gene could be TRBD1 or TRBD2 (7 bases each). The germline CDR1 and CDR2 sequences are MDHEN and SYDVKM. V was shortened by 3 bases and J by 2 bases, with 14 bases between the two germline ends. This CDR3 contains 15 residues. The CDR3 bases are TGTGCCAGCAGTTTGGCAGGGGGGGGGCCCTACGAGCAGTACTTC. Its translation: CASSLAGGGPYEQYF.